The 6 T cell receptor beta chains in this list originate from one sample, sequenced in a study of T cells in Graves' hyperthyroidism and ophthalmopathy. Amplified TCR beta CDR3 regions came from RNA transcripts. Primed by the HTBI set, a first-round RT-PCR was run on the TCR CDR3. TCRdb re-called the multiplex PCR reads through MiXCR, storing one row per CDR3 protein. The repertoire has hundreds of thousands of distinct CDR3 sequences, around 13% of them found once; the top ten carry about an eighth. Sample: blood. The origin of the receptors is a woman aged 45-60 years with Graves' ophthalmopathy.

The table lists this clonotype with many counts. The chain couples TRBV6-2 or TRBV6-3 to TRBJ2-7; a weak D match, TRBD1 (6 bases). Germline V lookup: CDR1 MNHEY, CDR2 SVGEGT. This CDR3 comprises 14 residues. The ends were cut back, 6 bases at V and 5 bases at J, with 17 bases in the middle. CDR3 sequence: CASRARGGYDEQYF. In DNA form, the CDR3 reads TGTGCCAGCAGGGCCCGTGGGGGCTACGACGAGCAGTACTTC.

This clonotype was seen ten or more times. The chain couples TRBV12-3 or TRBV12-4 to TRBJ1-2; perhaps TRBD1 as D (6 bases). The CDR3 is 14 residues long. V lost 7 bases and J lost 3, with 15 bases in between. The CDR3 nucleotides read TGTGCCAGCAATCGGGCAGGGGTCGACTATGGCTACACCTTC. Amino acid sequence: CASNRAGVDYGYTF.

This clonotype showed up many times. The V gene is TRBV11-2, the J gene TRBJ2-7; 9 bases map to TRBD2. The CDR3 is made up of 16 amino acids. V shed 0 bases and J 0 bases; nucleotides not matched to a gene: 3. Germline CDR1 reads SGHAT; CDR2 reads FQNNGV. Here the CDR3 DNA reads TGTGCCAGCAGCTTAGAGGTTAGCGGGAGCTCCTACGAGCAGTACTTC. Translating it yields CASSLEVSGSSYEQYF.

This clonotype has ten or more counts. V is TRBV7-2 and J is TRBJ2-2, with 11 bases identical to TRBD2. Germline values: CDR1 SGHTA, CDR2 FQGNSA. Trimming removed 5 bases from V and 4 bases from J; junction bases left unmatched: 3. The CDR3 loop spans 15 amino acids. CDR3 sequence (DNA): TGTGCCAGCAGCCGAGGACTAGCGGGCACCGGGGAGCTGTTTTTT. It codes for CASSRGLAGTGELFF.

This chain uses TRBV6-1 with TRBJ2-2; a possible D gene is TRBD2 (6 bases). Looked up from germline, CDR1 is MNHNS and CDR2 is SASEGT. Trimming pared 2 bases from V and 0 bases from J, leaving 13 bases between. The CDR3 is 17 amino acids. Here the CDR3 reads CASSEWPGDSNTGELFF. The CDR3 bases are TGTGCCAGCAGTGAATGGCCGGGGGATTCGAACACCGGGGAGCTGTTTTTT.

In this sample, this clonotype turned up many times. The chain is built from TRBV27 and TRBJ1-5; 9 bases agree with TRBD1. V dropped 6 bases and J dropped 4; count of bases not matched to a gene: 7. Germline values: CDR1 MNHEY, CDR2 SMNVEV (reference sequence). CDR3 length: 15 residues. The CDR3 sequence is CASSPRGTGNQPQHF. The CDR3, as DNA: TGTGCCAGCAGCCCTAGAGGGACAGGGAATCAGCCCCAGCATTTT.